This entry describes one TCR beta chain. TCRdb reworked the 5' RACE reads into one entry per CDR3 protein, no DNA. Its table lists about 450,000 distinct CDR3 sequences. Germline V gene lookup returns CDR1 SQVTM and CDR2 ANQGSEA. The length of the CDR3 is 14 residues. This specimen belongs to a study of monozygotic twins with inflammatory bowel disease. The sequenced sample was blood. The receptor's source is a human donor with ulcerative colitis or Crohn's disease, or a healthy co-twin of an affected twin (not recorded which). The chain carries TRBV29-1 and TRBJ1-1; the TCRdb D gene call, TRBD1, has no DNA to confirm it. CDR3 in amino acids: CSVDSGHKNTEAFF.